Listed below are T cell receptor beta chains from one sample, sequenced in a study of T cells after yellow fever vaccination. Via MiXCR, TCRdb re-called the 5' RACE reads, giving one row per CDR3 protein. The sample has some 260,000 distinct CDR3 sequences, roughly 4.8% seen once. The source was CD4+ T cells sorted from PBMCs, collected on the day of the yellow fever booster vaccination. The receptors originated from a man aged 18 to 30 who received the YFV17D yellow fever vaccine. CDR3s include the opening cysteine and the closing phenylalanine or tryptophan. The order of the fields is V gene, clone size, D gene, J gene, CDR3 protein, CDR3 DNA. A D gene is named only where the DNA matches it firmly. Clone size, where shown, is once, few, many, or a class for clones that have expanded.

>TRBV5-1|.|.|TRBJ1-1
CASSPDAGQNTEAFF
TGCGCCAGCAGCCCAGACGCGGGACAAAACACTGAAGCTTTCTTT
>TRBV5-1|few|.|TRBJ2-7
CASSLVWGPEYEQYF
TGCGCCAGCAGCTTGGTTTGGGGGCCTGAATACGAGCAGTACTTC
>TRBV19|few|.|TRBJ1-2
CASSIGGTYGYTF
TGTGCCAGTAGTATTGGCGGCACCTATGGCTACACCTTC
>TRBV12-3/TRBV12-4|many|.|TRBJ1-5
CASSSENTNQPQHF
TGTGCCAGCAGTTCAGAAAATACCAATCAGCCCCAGCATTTT
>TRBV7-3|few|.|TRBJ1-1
CASSSHGQNTEAFF
TGTGCCAGCAGCTCCCACGGACAGAACACTGAAGCTTTCTTT
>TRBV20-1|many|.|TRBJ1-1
CSARENTEAFF
TGCAGTGCTAGAGAGAACACTGAAGCTTTCTTT
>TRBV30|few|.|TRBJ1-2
CAWNMWTYGYTF
TGTGCCTGGAATATGTGGACCTATGGCTACACCTTC
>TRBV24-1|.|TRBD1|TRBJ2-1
CATSSAGGGYNEQFF
TGTGCCACCAGCAGTGCAGGGGGTGGGTACAATGAGCAGTTCTTC
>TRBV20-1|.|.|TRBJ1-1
CSARGQDVNTEAFF
TGCAGTGCTAGAGGACAGGACGTGAACACTGAAGCTTTCTTT
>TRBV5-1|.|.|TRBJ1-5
CASSGEPQHF
TGCGCCAGCAGCGGGGAGCCCCAGCATTTT
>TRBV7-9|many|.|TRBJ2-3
CASSGGGGLRTDTQYF
TGTGCCAGCAGCGGAGGAGGGGGTCTCAGGACAGATACGCAGTATTTT
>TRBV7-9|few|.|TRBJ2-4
CASSLDTAVIQYF
TGTGCCAGCAGCTTAGATACGGCAGTCATTCAGTACTTC
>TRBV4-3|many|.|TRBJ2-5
CASSQDRAGTKGTVETQYF
TGCGCCAGCAGCCAAGATCGGGCCGGGACAAAGGGTACCGTGGAGACCCAGTACTTC
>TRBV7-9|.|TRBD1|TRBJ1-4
CASSATGTALQKLFF
TGTGCCAGCAGCGCAACCGGGACAGCTCTCCAAAAACTGTTTTTT
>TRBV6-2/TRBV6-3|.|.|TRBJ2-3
CASSKGFSTDTQYF
TGTGCCAGCAGCAAGGGGTTTAGCACAGATACGCAGTATTTT
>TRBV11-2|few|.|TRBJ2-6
CASSLAGVHVLTF
TGTGCCAGCAGCTTAGCAGGGGTGCACGTCCTGACTTTC
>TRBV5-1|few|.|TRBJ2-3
CASSPRAALRTDTQYF
TGCGCCAGCAGCCCGCGAGCTGCCCTTCGCACAGATACGCAGTATTTT
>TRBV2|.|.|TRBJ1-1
CASSTQPNTEAFF
TGTGCCAGCAGTACACAGCCGAACACTGAAGCTTTCTTT
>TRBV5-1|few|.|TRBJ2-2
CASDKGERNTGELFF
TGCGCCAGCGACAAGGGGGAGCGAAACACCGGGGAGCTGTTTTTT
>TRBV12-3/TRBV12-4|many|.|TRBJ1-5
CASSPQGPQPQHF
TGTGCCAGCAGCCCACAGGGACCTCAGCCCCAGCATTTT
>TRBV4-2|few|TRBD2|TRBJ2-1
CASSDRGAYNEQFF
TGTGCCAGCAGCGATCGGGGGGCCTACAATGAGCAGTTCTTC
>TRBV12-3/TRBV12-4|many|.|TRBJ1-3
CASTNSGNTIYF
TGTGCCAGCACCAACTCTGGAAACACCATATATTTT
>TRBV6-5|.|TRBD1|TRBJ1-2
CASSITGGSYGYTF
TGTGCCAGCAGTATCACAGGGGGCAGCTATGGCTACACCTTC
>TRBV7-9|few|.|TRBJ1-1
CASSHNKGPLGTEAFF
TGTGCCAGCAGCCATAACAAGGGCCCCCTCGGCACTGAAGCTTTCTTT
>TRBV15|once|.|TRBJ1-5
CATSRQGQPRHF
TGTGCCACCAGCAGACAGGGGCAGCCCCGGCATTTT
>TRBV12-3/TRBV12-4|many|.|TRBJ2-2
CASSFSEWATGELFF
TGTGCCAGCAGTTTCTCGGAGTGGGCCACCGGGGAGCTGTTTTTT
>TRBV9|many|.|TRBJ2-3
CASSVNSRGTDTQYF
TGTGCCAGCAGCGTAAACAGCAGAGGCACAGATACGCAGTATTTT
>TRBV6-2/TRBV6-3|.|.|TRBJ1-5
CASSYRNRNQPQHF
TGTGCCAGCAGTTACCGGAACCGCAATCAGCCCCAGCATTTT
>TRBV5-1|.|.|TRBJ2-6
CASTQTLSGANVLTF
TGCGCCAGCACCCAGACACTCTCTGGGGCCAACGTCCTGACTTTC
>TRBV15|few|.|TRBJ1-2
CATSRDGGYGYTF
TGTGCCACCAGCAGGGACGGGGGCTATGGCTACACCTTC
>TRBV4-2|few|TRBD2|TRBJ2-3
CASSHVPAGGSDTQYF
TGTGCCAGCAGCCACGTACCTGCGGGGGGATCAGATACGCAGTATTTT
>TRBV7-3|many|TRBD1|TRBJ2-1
CASSLTGGPTDEQFF
TGTGCCAGCAGCTTGACAGGGGGCCCCACAGATGAGCAGTTCTTC
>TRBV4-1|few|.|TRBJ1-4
CASSHGWVGMEKLFF
TGCGCCAGCAGCCATGGCTGGGTTGGTATGGAGAAACTGTTTTTT
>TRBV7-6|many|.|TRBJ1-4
CASSPRGAPNEKLFF
TGTGCCAGCAGCCCGAGGGGGGCGCCTAATGAAAAACTGTTTTTT